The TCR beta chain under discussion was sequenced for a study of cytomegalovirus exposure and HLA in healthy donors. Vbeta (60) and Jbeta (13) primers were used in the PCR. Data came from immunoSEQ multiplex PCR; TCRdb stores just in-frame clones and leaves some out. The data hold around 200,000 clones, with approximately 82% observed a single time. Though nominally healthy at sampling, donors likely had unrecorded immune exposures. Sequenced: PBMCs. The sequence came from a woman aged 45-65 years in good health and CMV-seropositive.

CDR3 nucleotides: TGTGCCAGCAGTCTCCGGGGGACAGGGGGTTACGAGCAGTACTTC. The encoded protein is CASSLRGTGGYEQYF. The chain employs TRBV27 and TRBJ2-5, with 11 bases that match TRBD1. The DNA end favors TRBJ2-7, so the J call may be wrong. Germline CDR1 MNHEY, CDR2 SMNVEV (reference sequence). The CDR3 is 15 amino acids.